Sequencing of this T cell receptor beta chain was carried out in a study of shared clonotypes between healthy human individuals. The CDR3 contains 17 residues. Germline values: CDR1 LGHNA, CDR2 YNFKEQ. V was clipped by 0 bases and J by 5 bases; unmatched bases: 12. The assay was immunoSEQ multiplex PCR, and TCRdb's table has in-frame clones only and misses some. The sample records about 2.3 million clones, approximately 93% being singletons. The chain recombines TRBV4-2 with TRBJ2-5; TRBD2 agrees at 7 bases. This clonotype was obtained from a man aged 18-30 years in good health. Some clones in this sample may be carry-over from other donors' samples. Sequencing input: naive CD4+ T cells from PBMCs. Subset given: CD45RA+ positively selected. The chain's CDR3 is CASSQESARESGETQYF. For the CDR3, the DNA is TGTGCCAGCAGCCAAGAGAGTGCGCGGGAGAGCGGGGAGACCCAGTACTTC.